This TCR beta chain was sequenced for a study of CD8+CD57+ T cells in acquired aplastic anemia. CDR1 and CDR2 from the germline V gene are SQVTM and ANQGSEA. With 0 bases clipped from V and 4 bases from J, the junction kept 2 bases outside the gene matches. CDR3 length: 13 amino acids. This clonotype is a singleton in its sample. Those patients picked for sequencing had displayed CD8+CD57+ cell expansion on flow cytometry. The template for TCR beta VDJ and CDR3 sequence profiling was genomic DNA. Using its own MiXCR run on the reads, TCRdb lists one record per CDR3 protein. The table includes roughly 200,000 distinct CDR3 sequences, 50% to 65% detected once.

The genes are TRBV29-1 and TRBJ2-5; 7 bases are shared with TRBD2. Input material: sorted CD4+, CD8+, or CD8+CD57+ T cells (not recorded which) from PBMCs. The sequence derives from a human donor with aplastic anemia. The DNA for the CDR3 is TGCAGCGTTGAAGAGTCTAGCGGAGAGACCCAGTACTTC. Translating it yields CSVEESSGETQYF.